The clone carrying this T cell receptor (beta chain) appeared once. The record originates from a study of blood T cell repertoires in COVID-19. The wider study: COVID-19 samples collected from the United States, Italy and Spain covered acute and convalescent phases. PBMCs, B-cell-depleted T cells, or T cells were the source of the cDNA or gDNA that made up the material.

Original handling: Reference gene primers were amplified, and this amplification served to estimate nucleated cell counts. Sequencing was performed with immunoSEQ multiplex PCR; in TCRdb, only in-frame clones are kept and a portion is missing. V, J and clone size derive from that table, while D and trimming were established from the DNA sequence. The profile covers 150,000 to 200,000 clones, with roughly 90% appearing a single time and 18% taken by the ten largest. The CDR3 totals 15 residues. Germline CDR1 and CDR2: MNHEY and SMNVEV (reference sequence). V was pared by 6 bases and J by 0 bases, with 5 bases of the junction left unmatched.

The sample was peripheral blood. V and J are TRBV27 and TRBJ2-7; 10 bases fit TRBD1. The source of this sequence is a man in his 60s with active or convalescent COVID-19. This CDR3 reads CASRVGQGSSYEQYF. The DNA for the CDR3 is TGTGCCAGCAGGGTGGGACAGGGGAGCTCCTACGAGCAGTACTTC.